What follows are 15 T cell receptor beta chains derived from one specimen sequenced in a study of T cells in Graves' hyperthyroidism and ophthalmopathy. RNA transcripts gave rise to amplified TCR beta CDR3 regions. The HTBI primer set served for first-round RT-PCR of the TCR CDR3. TCRdb re-called the multiplex PCR reads through MiXCR, storing one row per CDR3 protein. Counted here are more than 300,000 distinct CDR3 sequences, about 13% occurring once; the ten biggest clones make up 9.2%. The sequenced material came from blood. The receptors come from a woman under 30 with Graves' hyperthyroidism.

Ten or more counts support this clonotype. The rearrangement links TRBV19 to TRBJ1-1; TRBD1 is a possible D gene (6 bases). Trimming shortened V by 5 bases and J by 4 bases, and 14 bases separated the two germline ends. Germline-derived CDR1 and CDR2 are LNHDA and SQIVND (reference sequence). The CDR3 is 14 residues long. This chain's CDR3 is CASSPPGHFTEAFF. The CDR3, as DNA: TGTGCCAGTAGTCCCCCGGGACACTTCACTGAAGCTTTCTTT.

As to this clonotype: A read error may produce the germline difference seen at one junction end. The gene calls are TRBV11-1 and TRBJ2-1; D gene ambiguous. The CDR3 contains 13 residues. The V gene's germline CDR1 is SGHAT and CDR2 FQDESV (reference sequence). The CDR3 here is CASSTNEYNEQSF. DNA for the CDR3: TGTGCCAGCAGCACAAACGAGTACAATGAGCAGTCCTTC.

This clonotype was counted ten times or more. The V call is TRBV3-2, the J call TRBJ1-1. TRBV3-2 is a documented pseudogene. This CDR3 is 13 amino acids long. Written as DNA, the CDR3 is TGTGCCAGCAGCCAAGTTCCAGGCCCACGGGCTTTCTTT. Translated, it gives CASSQVPGPRAFF.

The chain has TRBV2 and TRBJ2-2; D is possibly TRBD1 (6 bases). Trimming stripped 8 bases from V and 2 bases from J, with 12 bases between. The V gene's germline CDR1 is SNHLY and CDR2 FYNNEI. CDR3 length equals 14 residues. CDR3 DNA sequence: TGTGCCAGCGTTACAGGGCTAAACACCGGGGAGCTGTTTTTT. Amino acids: CASVTGLNTGELFF.

The table lists this clonotype with a few counts. The chain carries TRBV11-2 and TRBJ2-7; D possibly corresponds to TRBD2 (6 bases). This CDR3 is built from 15 residues. V lost 5 bases, J lost 4 bases, and 18 bases lay in between. Germline V CDR1 and CDR2: SGHAT, FQNNGV. For the CDR3, the DNA is TGTGCCAGCAGCCCCCCAGGGAGGTATCGATACGAGCAGTACTTC. Translating gives CASSPPGRYRYEQYF.

This clonotype was observed many times. V gene TRBV3-1 combines with J gene TRBJ1-2; 8 nucleotides agree with TRBD1. The germline gives CDR1 LGHDT, CDR2 YNNKEL (reference sequence). The length of the CDR3 is 14 residues. The V gene end was trimmed by 4 bases and the J gene end by 8 bases; junction bases not matched to a gene: 9. CDR3 protein: CASSPGQGAEGYTF. The CDR3 DNA reads TGTGCCAGCAGCCCGGGTCAGGGGGCGGAGGGCTACACCTTC.

This clonotype was observed at least ten times. The genes are TRBV6-1 and TRBJ1-1; D uncertain. This CDR3 is 14 amino acids long. Germline V gene data show CDR1 as MNHNS and CDR2 as SASEGT. Trimming took off 7 bases at V and 4 bases at J, with 16 bases between the two ends. This CDR3 reads CASTQYEMSTEAFF. DNA for the CDR3: TGTGCCAGCACCCAGTATGAGATGAGCACTGAAGCTTTCTTT.

This chain connects TRBV10-3 to TRBJ2-2; 8 nucleotides agree with TRBD2. Germline loops: CDR1 ENHRY, CDR2 SYGVKD. The CDR3 runs 16 residues. V lost 5 bases, J lost 3 bases, and 8 bases stayed unmatched. The CDR3 DNA follows: TGTGCCATCAGTACCTTGCGGGGGGCGGACACCGGGGAGCTGTTTTTT. Protein sequence: CAISTLRGADTGELFF.

At least ten counts were recorded for this clonotype. The genes are TRBV5-1 and TRBJ1-1; TRBD1 matches 7 bases. The V gene end was trimmed by 4 bases and the J gene end by 10 bases; junction bases not matched to a gene: 19. Germline assignment: CDR1 SGHRS and CDR2 YFSETQ. The CDR3 contains 16 residues. CDR3 in amino acids: CASSPNSGQSVWGAFF. The CDR3 DNA reads as TGCGCCAGCAGCCCTAATTCGGGACAGAGCGTTTGGGGAGCTTTCTTT.

This clonotype was counted ten times or more. The rearrangement links TRBV6-2 or TRBV6-3 to TRBJ1-5, with 8 bases fitting TRBD1. This CDR3 contains 12 residues. Germline V lookup: CDR1 MNHEY, CDR2 SVGEGT. The ends lost 9 bases at V and 4 bases at J; junction bases unmatched: 2. CDR3 bases: TGTGCCAGTCAGGGGGCTAATCAGCCCCAGCATTTT. Translating it yields CASQGANQPQHF.

This clonotype was counted many times. In nucleotides, the CDR3 is TGTGCCAGCAGTCCCTCGACAAGTTACGAGCAGTACTTC. It encodes CASSPSTSYEQYF. This chain joins TRBV6-2 or TRBV6-3 and TRBJ2-7; D unresolved. Germline V CDR1 and CDR2: MNHEY, SVGEGT. This CDR3 contains 13 residues. Trimming cost V 5 bases and J 4 bases, with 12 bases left between them.

In regard to this clonotype: Its ends do not fully match the called genes, so a read error is possible. The rearrangement joins TRBV27 to TRBJ2-7; D is uncertain. The V gene's germline CDR1 is MNHEY and CDR2 SMNVEV (reference sequence). CDR3 size: 14 residues. The CDR3 DNA is TGTGCCAGCAGTTTAGCGGCGCCCTCCTACGGGCAGTACTTC. Its protein product is CASSLAAPSYGQYF.

The V call is TRBV24-1, the J call TRBJ1-5; D unclear. Trimming shortened V by 1 base and J by 3 bases, and 0 bases separated the two germline ends. The CDR3 totals 12 residues. CDR1 and CDR2 (germline): KGHDR, SFDVKD. The DNA for the CDR3 is TGTGCCACCAGTGATTTCAATCAGCCCCAGCATTTT. Its protein is CATSDFNQPQHF.

This clonotype was recorded at least ten times. The chain links TRBV11-2 to TRBJ1-2; 7 positions agree with TRBD1. Germline V CDR1 and CDR2: SGHAT, FQNNGV. There are 14 residues in the CDR3. The junction had 2 bases not matched to a gene; V was cut back by 0 bases and J by 4 bases. CDR3 protein: CASSLETGAYGYTF. CDR3 DNA: TGTGCCAGCAGCTTAGAAACAGGGGCCTATGGCTACACCTTC.

In its sample, this clonotype was seen many times. This CDR3 reads CASSLWAGDQPQHF. CDR3 bases: TGTGCCAGCAGTTTATGGGCAGGGGATCAGCCCCAGCATTTT. The rearrangement links TRBV27 to TRBJ1-5, with D possibly TRBD1 on 6 matching bases. Trimming removed 1 base at V and 5 bases at J, with 9 bases between. CDR3 length equals 14 residues. Per germline, CDR1 MNHEY and CDR2 SMNVEV (reference sequence).